This T cell receptor (beta chain) originates from a study of blood T cell repertoires in COVID-19. Overall study: T cells, B-cell-depleted T cells, or PBMCs supplied cDNA or gDNA.

Profiled with immunoSEQ multiplex PCR; TCRdb holds only in-frame clones, not every one. The sample includes around 330,000 clones, about 87% seen only once; the top ten take approximately 1.8%. This CDR3 has 17 residues. Unmatched junction bases numbered 10, after V lost 3 bases and J lost 4 bases. The germline gives CDR1 SNHLY, CDR2 FYNNEI. This clone came up once. Sequenced material: peripheral blood. The V call is TRBV2, the J call TRBJ1-5; 9 positions agree with TRBD1. This receptor was taken from a woman aged 25 to 39 with COVID-19, enrolled during active disease. The CDR3 loop is CASSEQGQGFRNQPQHF. For the CDR3, the DNA is TGTGCCAGCAGTGAGCAGGGACAGGGATTCAGAAATCAGCCCCAGCATTTT. The variable domain in full, with the rest retrieved from reference TRBV2 and TRBJ1-5, is EPEVTQTPSHQVTQMGQEVILRCVPISNHLYFYWYRQILGQKVEFLVSFYNNEISEKSEIFDDQFSVERPDGSNFTLKIRSTKLEDSAMYFCASSEQGQGFRNQPQHFGDGTRLSIL.